The 3 T cell receptor beta chains presented below share a single source sample, sequenced in a study of human CD4 T cells and Enterobacteriaceae. Libraries were prepared by immunoSEQ multiplex PCR; TCRdb keeps only in-frame clonotypes and omits some of them. The table records around 26,000 clones, approximately 81% of them present only once. Sorting took every CD4+ cell except CD45RA+CCR7+CD95- naive cells, reaching over 95% purity. Sequences were obtained from memory CD4+ T cells from blood. These receptors all come from a human donor in good health.

This chain connects TRBV28 to TRBJ2-7, with 14 bases that match TRBD2. This CDR3 is 15 amino acids long. Losses at the gene ends were 8 bases for V and 5 bases for J; bases not matched to a gene: 8. Per the germline V gene, CDR1 is MDHEN and CDR2 is SYDVKM. The CDR3 DNA reads as TGTGCCAGCGGACTCGGACTAGCGGGAGGAAACGAGCAGTACTTC. This encodes CASGLGLAGGNEQYF.

In this sample, this clone is medium-sized. This chain links TRBV28 with TRBJ1-3, with no clear D. The V end was cut by 3 bases, the J end by 2 bases, with 8 bases between. CDR3 length: 14 residues. Germline-derived CDR1 and CDR2 are MDHEN and SYDVKM. DNA for the CDR3: TGTGCCAGCAGTTTTGGGGAACCTGGAAACACCATATATTTT. As protein: CASSFGEPGNTIYF.

The V call is TRBV28, the J call TRBJ1-1, with 7 bases fitting TRBD1. V lost 9 bases and J lost 10; bases outside the gene matches: 8. CDR1 and CDR2 (germline): MDHEN, SYDVKM. CDR3 length equals 11 residues. The CDR3 protein is CASKTGSRAFF. In nucleotides, the CDR3 is TGTGCCAGTAAGACAGGGTCTCGAGCTTTCTTT.